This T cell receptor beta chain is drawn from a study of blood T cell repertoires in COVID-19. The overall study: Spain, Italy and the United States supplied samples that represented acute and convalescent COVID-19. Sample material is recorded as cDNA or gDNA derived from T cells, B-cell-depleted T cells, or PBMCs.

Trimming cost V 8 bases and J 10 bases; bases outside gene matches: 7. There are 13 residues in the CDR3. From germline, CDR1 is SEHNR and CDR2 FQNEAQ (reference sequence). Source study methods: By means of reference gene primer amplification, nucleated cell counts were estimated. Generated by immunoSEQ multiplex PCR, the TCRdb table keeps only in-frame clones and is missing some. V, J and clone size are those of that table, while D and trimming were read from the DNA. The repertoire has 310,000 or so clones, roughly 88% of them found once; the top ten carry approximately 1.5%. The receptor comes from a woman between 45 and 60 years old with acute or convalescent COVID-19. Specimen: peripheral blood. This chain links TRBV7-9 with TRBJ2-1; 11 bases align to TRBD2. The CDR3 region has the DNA TGTGCCAGCGGGGTAGCGGGAGGGTGGGAGCAGTTCTTC. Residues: CASGVAGGWEQFF.